A selection of T cell receptor beta chains follows, all from one sample in a study of OX40 agonist ivuxolimab in advanced cancers. The assay was immunoSEQ multiplex PCR, and TCRdb's table has in-frame clones only and misses some. The table lists roughly 48,000 clones, 70% to 90% of them singletons. Source: CD4+ or CD8+ T cells sorted from blood, taken in a trial of the OX40 agonist ivuxolimab. These receptors were taken from an adult with an advanced solid tumor such as melanoma, head and neck, liver or kidney cancer. The CDR3 runs from the conserved cysteine through the conserved F or W. The D gene is left open where the match is weak. The size field is filled for only some rows; it gives once, few, many or a size class.

CDR3	DNA	D	size	V	J
CASSLGTGGSGYTF	TGTGCCAGCAGCTTGGGGACAGGGGGCTCTGGCTACACCTTC	TRBD1	NA	TRBV11-2	TRBJ1-2
CASSRGGRYTGELFF	TGTGCCAGCAGTCGGGGCGGGAGGTACACCGGGGAGCTGTTTTTT	TRBD2	NA	TRBV9	TRBJ2-2
CASSLEGGGNTEAFF	TGTGCCAGCAGCTTAGAAGGGGGGGGCAACACTGAAGCTTTCTTT	NA	NA	TRBV11-2	TRBJ1-1
CASSLAETQYF	TGTGCCAGCAGCTTAGCAGAGACCCAGTACTTC	NA	few	TRBV11-1	TRBJ2-5
CASSGGWGSGSENIQYF	TGTGCCAGCAGTGGGGGATGGGGTAGCGGGAGCGAAAACATTCAGTACTTC	TRBD2	NA	TRBV2	TRBJ2-4
CASSFTGAAKNIQYF	TGTGCCAGCAGCTTTACGGGAGCGGCCAAAAACATTCAGTACTTC	NA	NA	TRBV7-8	TRBJ2-4
CASSLGGEYEQFF	TGTGCCAGCAGCTTAGGGGGGGAATATGAGCAGTTCTTC	NA	NA	TRBV11-3	TRBJ2-1
CASSLATLGETQYF	TGTGCCAGCAGCTTGGCTACCCTAGGGGAGACCCAGTACTTC	NA	NA	TRBV5-4	TRBJ2-5
CASSPEPGPTGELFF	TGCGCCAGCAGCCCTGAACCGGGGCCCACCGGGGAGCTGTTTTTT	NA	few	TRBV5-1	TRBJ2-2
CASSPLRSGANVLTF	TGTGCCAGCTCACCATTGAGGTCTGGGGCCAACGTCCTGACTTTC	NA	NA	TRBV18	TRBJ2-6
CASSSSGVSQETQYF	TGTGCCAGCAGTTCAAGCGGGGTGAGCCAAGAGACCCAGTACTTC	TRBD2	once	TRBV11-3	TRBJ2-5
CASSLDQQETQYF	TGCGCCAGCAGCTTGGACCAACAAGAGACCCAGTACTTC	NA	NA	TRBV5-1	TRBJ2-5
CASRARVGVGEQYF	TGTGCCAGCAGAGCTCGGGTGGGAGTTGGTGAGCAGTACTTC	NA	NA	TRBV27	TRBJ2-7
CASSPKGRRDYEQYF	TGTGCCAGCAGCCCCAAGGGCAGGAGAGACTACGAGCAGTACTTC	NA	NA	TRBV13	TRBJ2-7
CASAQGGEQYF	TGTGCCAGTGCACAGGGGGGCGAGCAGTACTTC	TRBD1	NA	TRBV19	TRBJ2-7
CASGLGAQETQYF	TGTGCTAGTGGTTTGGGAGCCCAAGAGACCCAGTACTTC	NA	NA	TRBV12-5	TRBJ2-5
CASSPQLNTEAFF	TGTGCCAGCAGCCCCCAATTGAACACTGAAGCTTTCTTT	NA	NA	TRBV7-9	TRBJ1-1
CASSTSWTTSTDTQYF	TGTGCCAGCTCAACTTCCTGGACAACTAGCACAGATACGCAGTATTTT	NA	NA	TRBV18	TRBJ2-3
CASSAYGQGLKSNTEAFF	TGTGCCAGCAGTGCATATGGACAGGGCCTCAAAAGCAACACTGAAGCTTTCTTT	TRBD1	NA	TRBV6-1	TRBJ1-1
CASSLEGGRTEAFF	TGCGCCAGCAGCTTGGAGGGGGGGCGAACTGAAGCTTTCTTT	NA	NA	TRBV5-1	TRBJ1-1
CASTPGQVTDTQYF	TGTGCCAGTACCCCGGGACAAGTCACAGATACGCAGTATTTT	NA	NA	TRBV19	TRBJ2-3
CASSQGLGLGTLVPDTQYF	TGCGCCAGCAGTCAAGGGCTTGGCTTGGGGACATTAGTACCAGATACGCAGTATTTT	NA	once	TRBV23-1	TRBJ2-3
CASKRDRDNEKLFF	TGTGCCAGCAAGCGGGACAGGGATAATGAAAAACTGTTTTTT	TRBD1	NA	TRBV2	TRBJ1-4